This TCR beta chain was sequenced during a study of beta chain features in type 1 diabetes. Per the germline V gene, CDR1 is SGHTA and CDR2 is FQGNSA. Trimming stripped 5 bases from V and 1 base from J, with 18 bases between. The CDR3 length is 17 residues. The entirety of the isolated RNA underwent reverse transcription, so expressed TCRB transcripts were sequenced. Sequencing was performed with immunoSEQ multiplex PCR; in TCRdb, only in-frame clones are kept and a portion is missing. This sample has roughly 330,000 clones; approximately 15% occur once, and the top ten carry 0.015%. Study results and caveats: TCRB CDR3 length was moderately but significantly reduced in all four CD4+ subsets of Type 1 diabetes patients.

On average, the one heparinised blood draw given by each donor was approximately 120 mL. In all sorted populations, purity surpassed 95%. For this clone: What it binds is unknown.

The TCR originated in a woman younger than 30 with type 1 diabetes. Input material: naive CD4+ T cells from blood. J is TRBJ1-5 and V is TRBV7-2, with D maybe TRBD1 (6 bases). The CDR3 DNA reads as TGTGCCAGCAGCCCACTGACAGGTCCCTCAAGCAATCAGCCCCAGCATTTT. Protein: CASSPLTGPSSNQPQHF.